The present TCR beta chain was sequenced within a study of post-analysis software for immune sequencing data. As for the study in general: Recorded disease courses covered relapsing-remitting, secondary progressive and progressive-relapsing multiple sclerosis. Some patients had no subtype annotation.

Unique-molecular-identifier-tagged TCR beta cDNA libraries were used. Using its own MiXCR run on the PCR reads, TCRdb lists one record per CDR3 protein. Found here are around 500,000 distinct CDR3 sequences, around 31% of them singletons; the top ten hold approximately 6%. The CDR3 totals 14 residues. V was pared by 6 bases and J by 0 bases, with 13 bases between. Germline V gene lookup returns CDR1 SQVTM and CDR2 ANQGSEA. Study observations and caveats: Among multiple sclerosis patients, normalized Chao1 diversity was significantly below that of controls. Pronounced co-clustering by F measure was evident among identically batched samples. Among 5 or 6 TRBV segments more frequent in patients than controls were TRBV5-6, TRBV5-1 and TRBV20-1.

The table lists this clonotype with many counts. Its antigen is still unknown. Sample: blood. The chain carries TRBV29-1 and TRBJ2-3; D perhaps matches TRBD1 (5 bases). The sequence derives from a girl younger than 18 with multiple sclerosis. CDR3 nucleotides: TGCAGCGTCGCCCGGACACCAAGCACAGATACGCAGTATTTT. Translation gives CSVARTPSTDTQYF.